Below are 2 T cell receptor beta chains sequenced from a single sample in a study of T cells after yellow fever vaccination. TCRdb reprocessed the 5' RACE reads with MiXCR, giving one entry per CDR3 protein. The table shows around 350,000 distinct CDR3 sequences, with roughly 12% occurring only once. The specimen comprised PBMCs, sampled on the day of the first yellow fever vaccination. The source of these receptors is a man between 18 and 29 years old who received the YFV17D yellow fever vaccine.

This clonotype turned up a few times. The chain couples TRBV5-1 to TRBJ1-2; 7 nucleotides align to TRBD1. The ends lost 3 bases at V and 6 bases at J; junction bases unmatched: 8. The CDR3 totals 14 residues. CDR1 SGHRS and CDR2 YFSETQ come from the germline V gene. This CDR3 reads CASSSNFQGDGYTF. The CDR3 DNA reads TGCGCCAGCAGCTCCAACTTTCAGGGGGATGGCTACACCTTC.

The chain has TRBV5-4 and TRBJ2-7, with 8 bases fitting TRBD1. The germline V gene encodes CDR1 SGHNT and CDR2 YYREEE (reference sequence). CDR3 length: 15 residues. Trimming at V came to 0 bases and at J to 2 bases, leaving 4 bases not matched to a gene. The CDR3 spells CASSLGTGSAYEQYF. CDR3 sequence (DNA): TGTGCCAGCAGCTTGGGGACAGGGAGCGCCTACGAGCAGTACTTC.